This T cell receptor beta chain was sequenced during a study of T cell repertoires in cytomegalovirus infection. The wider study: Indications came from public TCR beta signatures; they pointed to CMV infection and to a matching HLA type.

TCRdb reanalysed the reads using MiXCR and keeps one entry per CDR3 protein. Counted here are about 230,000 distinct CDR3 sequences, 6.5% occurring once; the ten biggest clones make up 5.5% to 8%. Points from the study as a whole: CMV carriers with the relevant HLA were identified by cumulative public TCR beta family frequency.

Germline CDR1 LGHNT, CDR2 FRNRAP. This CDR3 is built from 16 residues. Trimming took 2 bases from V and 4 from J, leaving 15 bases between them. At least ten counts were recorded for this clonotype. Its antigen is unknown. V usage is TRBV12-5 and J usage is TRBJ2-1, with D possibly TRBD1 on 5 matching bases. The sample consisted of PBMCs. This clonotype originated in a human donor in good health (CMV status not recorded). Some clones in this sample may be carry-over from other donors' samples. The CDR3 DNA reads TGTGCTAGTGGTTTGAGTGGGGCCTCCCCTTACAATGAGCAGTTCTTC. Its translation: CASGLSGASPYNEQFF.